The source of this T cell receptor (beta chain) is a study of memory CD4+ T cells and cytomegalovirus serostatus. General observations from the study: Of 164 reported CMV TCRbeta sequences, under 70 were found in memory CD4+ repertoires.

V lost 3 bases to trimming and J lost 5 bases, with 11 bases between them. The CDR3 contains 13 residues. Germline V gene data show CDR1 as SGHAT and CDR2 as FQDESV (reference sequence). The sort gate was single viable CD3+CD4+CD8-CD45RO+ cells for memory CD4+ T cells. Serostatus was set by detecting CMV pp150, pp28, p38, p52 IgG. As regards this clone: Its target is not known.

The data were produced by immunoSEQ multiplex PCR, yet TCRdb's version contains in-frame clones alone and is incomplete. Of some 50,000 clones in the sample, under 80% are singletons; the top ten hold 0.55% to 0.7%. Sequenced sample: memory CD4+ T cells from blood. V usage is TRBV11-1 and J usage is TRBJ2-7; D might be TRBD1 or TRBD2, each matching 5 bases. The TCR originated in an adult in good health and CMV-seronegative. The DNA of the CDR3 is TGTGCCAGCAGCTTCCAGTTGGGGGACGAGCAGTACTTC. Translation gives CASSFQLGDEQYF.